The entry below describes one TCR beta chain. The target antigen is unknown. PCR was performed using 60 Vbeta and 13 Jbeta primers. Per the original data handling: There were around 80 million unique TCR beta chains by a later count, and approximately 10 million of them were shared. The protocol was immunoSEQ multiplex PCR, while the TCRdb copy is restricted to in-frame clones and leaves out a portion. V and J calls plus clone size are reproduced from that table; the DNA served to infer D and trimming. Among around 100,000 clones listed, less than 90% were seen once. This specimen comes from a study of cytomegalovirus exposure and HLA in healthy donors. Overall study: As released early, the data held roughly 85 million unique TCRs from HLA-typed donors.

Germline-derived CDR1 and CDR2 are LGHNA and YNFKEQ. The CDR3 extends over 14 amino acids. Trimming cost V 3 bases and J 3 bases, with 12 bases left between them. Regarding the study as a whole: Rare TCR sequences predominated, though certain public TCRs were found in many donors.

The TCR sequence derives from a man aged 35-49 years in good health and CMV-seronegative. The chain carries TRBV4-2 and TRBJ2-7; no reliable D call. The sequenced sample was PBMCs. CDR3 sequence: CASSQKEQHYEQYF. In DNA form, the CDR3 reads TGTGCCAGCAGCCAGAAGGAACAGCACTACGAGCAGTACTTC.